What follows are 26 T cell receptor beta chains derived from one specimen sequenced in a study of type 1 and type 2 diabetes patients. Amplification started from genomic DNA. The TCR beta CDR3 region was amplified using 30 forward and 13 reverse primers. One entry per CDR3 protein results from TCRdb running MiXCR on the multiplex PCR reads. Altogether some 250,000 distinct CDR3 sequences are present, roughly 50% being singletons, with the ten largest covering 12% to 15%. Specimen: peripheral blood mononuclear cells (PBMCs). The receptor source for this set is a man aged 18 to 30 with type 2 diabetes.

The rearrangement joins TRBV5-1 to TRBJ1-6, with D possibly being TRBD1 (5 bases). The V gene lost 1 base and the J gene lost 0 bases, with 5 bases spanning the gap. Germline V CDR1 and CDR2: SGHRS, YFSETQ. The CDR3 is made up of 15 amino acids. Here the CDR3 reads CASSLTGSYNSPLHF. The CDR3 DNA is TGCGCCAGCAGCTTGACAGGCTCCTATAATTCACCCCTCCACTTT.

This chain uses TRBV11-2 with TRBJ1-6; D is unresolved. With 5 bases removed from V and 6 bases from J, the gap between germline ends came to 8 bases. Germline loops: CDR1 SGHAT, CDR2 FQNNGV. CDR3 length: 13 residues. The CDR3 DNA reads as TGTGCCAGCAGCCGGAGCCTTAATTCACCCCTCCACTTT. Its protein product is CASSRSLNSPLHF.

There are a few counts of this clonotype. This chain links TRBV5-1 with TRBJ2-3; no clear D. Germline V gene sequence: CDR1 SGHRS, CDR2 YFSETQ. V lost 0 bases, J lost 3 bases, and 5 bases lay in between. The CDR3 extends over 13 amino acids. The CDR3 here is CASSLAGTDTQYF. The CDR3 DNA reads TGCGCCAGCAGCTTGGCCGGTACAGATACGCAGTATTTT.

The V gene is TRBV30, the J gene TRBJ2-5, with no clear D. Trimming removed 0 bases at V and 5 bases at J, with 10 bases between. Germline loops: CDR1 GTSNPN, CDR2 SVGIG (reference sequence). CDR3 length: 13 amino acids. The CDR3 loop is CAWSVDGWETQYF. The CDR3, as DNA: TGTGCCTGGAGTGTAGACGGATGGGAGACCCAGTACTTC.

V gene TRBV20-1 combines with J gene TRBJ1-5; D not certain. Germline V gives CDR1 DFQATT, CDR2 SNEGSKA (reference sequence). CDR3 length: 11 residues. V was shortened by 3 bases and J by 13 bases, with 13 bases between the two germline ends. The CDR3 region has the DNA TGCAGTGCTAGGTTAGGCTGGTGGCAGCATTTT. Residues: CSARLGWWQHF.

This sequence joins TRBV2 and TRBJ1-2; D gene uncertain. The ends were cut back, 6 bases at V and 2 bases at J, with 13 bases in the middle. Germline V gene data show CDR1 as SNHLY and CDR2 as FYNNEI. This CDR3 is built from 14 residues. The chain's CDR3 is CASSLGGRNYGYTF. The CDR3 DNA reads TGTGCCAGCAGCTTAGGCGGGAGAAACTATGGCTACACCTTC.

This sequence joins TRBV10-3 and TRBJ1-5; tentatively, D is TRBD1 (5 bases). This CDR3 contains 13 residues. Germline V gene sequence: CDR1 ENHRY, CDR2 SYGVKD. With 4 bases removed from V and 4 bases from J, the gap between germline ends came to 8 bases. The CDR3 DNA reads as TGTGCCATCAGTGTGGGGGGGAATCAGCCCCAGCATTTT. The encoded protein is CAISVGGNQPQHF.

V is TRBV5-1 and J is TRBJ1-6, with no clear D. The CDR3 totals 15 residues. Germline CDR1 SGHRS, CDR2 YFSETQ. V was cut by 0 bases and J by 6 bases, with 10 bases left in between. The CDR3: CASSLGRYPNSPLHF. CDR3 bases: TGCGCCAGCAGCTTGGGGCGCTATCCTAATTCACCCCTCCACTTT.

Concerning this clonotype itself: A much larger clone is a single base away; this may be a read error. The rearrangement uses TRBV10-1 and TRBJ2-7, with D possibly called TRBD1 or TRBD2 (5 bases each). This CDR3 is built from 14 residues. Looked up from germline, CDR1 is WNHNN and CDR2 is SYGVQD (reference sequence). Trimming took 3 bases from V and 5 from J, leaving 14 bases between them. In nucleotides, the CDR3 is TGCGCCAGCAGTGACAGGAAAGGGACCCACGAGCAGTACTTC. The encoded protein is CASSDRKGTHEQYF.

The chain recombines TRBV4-1 with TRBJ1-2; TRBD1 matches 9 bases. In germline, CDR1 is MGHRA, CDR2 YSYEKL. This CDR3 has 15 amino acids. The V gene end was trimmed by 2 bases and the J gene end by 4 bases; junction bases not matched to a gene: 5. CDR3 nucleotides: TGCGCCAGCAGCCAAACCACAGGGGGCATCTATGGCTACACCTTC. Residues: CASSQTTGGIYGYTF.

The chain combines TRBV20-1 with TRBJ2-7; TRBD2 matches 7 bases. The trim removed 4 bases at V and 2 bases at J, leaving 5 bases unmatched. The CDR3 has 13 residues. CDR1 and CDR2 from the germline V gene are DFQATT and SNEGSKA (reference sequence). Here the CDR3 reads CSATETSPYEQYF. In DNA form, the CDR3 reads TGCAGTGCTACCGAGACTAGCCCCTACGAGCAGTACTTC.

Details on this clonotype: Since the CDR3 does not end with the conserved phenylalanine or tryptophan, this likely comes from a read error. Here the CDR3 reads CAWTDRGTEAFL. The CDR3 nucleotides read TGTGCCTGGACGGACAGGGGAACTGAAGCTTTCTTG. The chain uses TRBV30 and TRBJ1-1, with 9 positions matching TRBD1. CDR1 GTSNPN and CDR2 SVGIG come from the germline V gene (reference sequence). The CDR3 is 12 amino acids. The V gene end was trimmed by 4 bases and the J gene end by 5 bases; junction bases not matched to a gene: 2.

The V call is TRBV20-1, the J call TRBJ2-1; 16 bases are shared with TRBD2. CDR1 DFQATT and CDR2 SNEGSKA come from the germline V gene (reference sequence). This CDR3 has 19 amino acids. The junction had 15 bases not matched to a gene; V was cut back by 3 bases and J by 7 bases. CDR3 sequence: CSASKPGLAGGPGGNEQFF. CDR3 sequence (DNA): TGCAGTGCTAGCAAACCGGGACTAGCGGGAGGGCCTGGGGGAAATGAGCAGTTCTTC.

V and J are TRBV20-1 and TRBJ2-7; D might be TRBD1 or TRBD2, each matching 6 bases. Germline V gene lookup returns CDR1 DFQATT and CDR2 SNEGSKA (reference sequence). The CDR3 runs to 14 residues. V was cut by 3 bases and J by 3 bases, with 15 bases left in between. CDR3 nucleotides: TGCAGTGCTAGTGGCGGGACAAGACACTACGAGCAGTACTTC. It is translated as CSASGGTRHYEQYF.

This clonotype was counted at least ten times. The J gene is TRBJ1-1, the V gene TRBV30; the match to TRBD1 covers 7 bases. Germline V gene lookup returns CDR1 GTSNPN and CDR2 SVGIG (reference sequence). The CDR3 has 15 residues. J lost 0 bases, V lost 7 bases, and 11 bases had no gene match. The CDR3 nucleotides read TGTGCCTTGGGAGGGGGCCCGCCTTTGAACACTGAAGCTTTCTTT. Protein sequence: CALGGGPPLNTEAFF.

This clonotype was counted ten times or more. The chain employs TRBV7-8 and TRBJ2-5, with 8 bases identical to TRBD1. CDR1 and CDR2 from the germline V gene are SGHVS and FQNEAQ. The CDR3 runs 18 residues. Losses at the gene ends were 5 bases for V and 1 base for J; bases not matched to a gene: 15. CDR3 nucleotides: TGTGCCAGCAGCCACGGACAGGGTTCTCGAGTTTCCCAAGAGACCCAGTACTTC. Amino acids: CASSHGQGSRVSQETQYF.

About this clonotype: The junction differs from germline at one of its ends, possibly a read error. The gene calls are TRBV29-1 and TRBJ1-2, with a possible D match to TRBD1 (6 bases). Germline values: CDR1 SQVTM, CDR2 ANQGSEA. The CDR3 consists of 11 residues. The DNA of the CDR3 is TGCAGCGCCCAGGGGCCCCTTGGCTCCCTCTTC. It codes for CSAQGPLGSLF.

The chain carries TRBV27 and TRBJ2-7; a possible D gene is TRBD2 (7 bases). The V gene's germline CDR1 is MNHEY and CDR2 SMNVEV (reference sequence). V was trimmed by 2 bases and J by 2 bases, leaving 10 bases between them. The CDR3 covers 14 residues. CDR3 bases: TGTGCCAGCAGTTTACGGGGGGCAACCTACGAGCAGTACTTC. Amino acids: CASSLRGATYEQYF.

V and J are TRBV14 and TRBJ2-7; no firm D call. The CDR3 contains 10 residues. Trimming pared 7 bases from V and 4 bases from J, leaving 5 bases between. The germline CDR1 and CDR2 sequences are SGHDN and FVKESK. The CDR3 spells CASTLYEQYF. The CDR3 DNA reads TGTGCCAGCACCCTGTACGAGCAGTACTTC.

This rearrangement joins TRBV27 to TRBJ1-1; possibly TRBD1 for D (5 bases). CDR1 and CDR2 (germline): MNHEY, SMNVEV (reference sequence). This CDR3 spans 15 amino acids. V lost 5 bases and J lost 7, with 20 bases in between. The CDR3 sequence: CASSLTGQGVSEAFF. The CDR3 bases are TGTGCCAGCAGTCTCACCGGCCAAGGGGTTAGTGAAGCTTTCTTT.

This clonotype was seen many times. This chain connects TRBV4-1 to TRBJ2-3; TRBD2 is a possible D gene (6 bases). CDR1 is MGHRA, CDR2 YSYEKL, per germline. The V gene lost 0 bases and the J gene lost 2 bases, with 9 bases spanning the gap. This CDR3 comprises 15 residues. The DNA of the CDR3 is TGCGCCAGCAGCCAAGAGGCGGGGCTCACAGATACGCAGTATTTT. Its translation: CASSQEAGLTDTQYF.

J is TRBJ2-1 and V is TRBV7-7; TRBD2 aligns across 15 bases. Germline V gives CDR1 SSHAT, CDR2 FNYEAQ (reference sequence). V lost 4 bases, J lost 0 bases, and 13 bases stayed unmatched. This CDR3 spans 21 amino acids. CDR3 coding DNA: TGTGCCAGCAGCTCGACACAAGGACTAGCGGGAGGGCCGAGCTCCTACAATGAGCAGTTCTTC. It is translated as CASSSTQGLAGGPSSYNEQFF.

This clonotype was seen only a few times. This chain uses TRBV30 with TRBJ2-7; tentatively, D is TRBD1 (5 bases). The CDR3 extends over 17 amino acids. The germline V gene has CDR1 GTSNPN and CDR2 SVGIG (reference sequence). V was clipped by 2 bases and J by 3 bases, with 23 bases between them. DNA for the CDR3: TGTGCCTGGAGTTTCAGGATGGGTCCGACAGCTAACTACGAGCAGTACTTC. It specifies CAWSFRMGPTANYEQYF.

The genes are TRBV9 and TRBJ1-2; D might be TRBD1 (5 bases). Trimming left V 0 bases short and J 8 bases short, with 14 bases between. This CDR3 comprises 14 residues. CDR1 is SGDLS and CDR2 is YYNGEE in the germline V gene. DNA of the CDR3: TGTGCCAGCAGCGTAGGTACAGGTCGATACGGCTACACCTTC. Its translation is CASSVGTGRYGYTF.

The V and J genes are TRBV6-1 and TRBJ2-5; the match to TRBD1 covers 8 bases. CDR3 length: 12 amino acids. Germline V gene lookup returns CDR1 MNHNS and CDR2 SASEGT. The V segment lost 8 bases and the J segment 5 bases; nucleotides outside the gene matches: 4. The chain's CDR3 is CASQGARETQYF. The CDR3, as DNA: TGTGCCAGCCAGGGGGCACGGGAGACCCAGTACTTC.

The chain links TRBV6-6 to TRBJ1-2, with D unresolved. Germline CDR1 and CDR2: MNHNY and SVGAGI (reference sequence). Trimming took 2 bases from V and 3 from J, leaving 13 bases between them. The CDR3 sequence is 15 residues long. Here the CDR3 reads CASSYKGPDDYGYTF. DNA for the CDR3: TGTGCCAGCAGTTACAAAGGCCCGGACGACTATGGCTACACCTTC.